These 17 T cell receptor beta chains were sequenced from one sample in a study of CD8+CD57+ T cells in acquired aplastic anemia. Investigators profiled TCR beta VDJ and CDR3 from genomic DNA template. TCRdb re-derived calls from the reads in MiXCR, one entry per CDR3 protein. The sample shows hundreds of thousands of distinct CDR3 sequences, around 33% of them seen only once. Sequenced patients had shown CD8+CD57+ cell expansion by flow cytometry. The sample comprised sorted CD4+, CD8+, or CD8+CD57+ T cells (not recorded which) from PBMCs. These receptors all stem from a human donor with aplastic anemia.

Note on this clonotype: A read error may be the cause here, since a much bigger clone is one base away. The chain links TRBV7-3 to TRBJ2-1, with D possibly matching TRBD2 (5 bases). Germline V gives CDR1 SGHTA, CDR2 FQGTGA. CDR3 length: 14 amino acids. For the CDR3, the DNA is TGTGCCAGCAGCCCCCAGAGCGGTTACAATGAGCAGCTCTTC. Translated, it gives CASSPQSGYNEQLF.

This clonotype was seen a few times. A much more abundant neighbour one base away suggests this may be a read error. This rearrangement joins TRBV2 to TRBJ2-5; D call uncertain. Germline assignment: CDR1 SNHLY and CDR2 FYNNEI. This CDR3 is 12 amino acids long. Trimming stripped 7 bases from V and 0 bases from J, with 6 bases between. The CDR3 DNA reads TGTGCCAGCAACCGGGACCAAGAGACCCAGTACTTC. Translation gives CASNRDQETQYF.

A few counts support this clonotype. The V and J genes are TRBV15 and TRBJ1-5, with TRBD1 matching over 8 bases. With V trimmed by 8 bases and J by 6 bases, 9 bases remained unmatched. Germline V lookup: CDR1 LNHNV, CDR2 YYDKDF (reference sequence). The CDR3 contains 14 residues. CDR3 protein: CATAPGQVCQPQHF. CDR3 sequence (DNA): TGTGCCACCGCCCCGGGACAGGTTTGTCAGCCCCAGCATTTT.

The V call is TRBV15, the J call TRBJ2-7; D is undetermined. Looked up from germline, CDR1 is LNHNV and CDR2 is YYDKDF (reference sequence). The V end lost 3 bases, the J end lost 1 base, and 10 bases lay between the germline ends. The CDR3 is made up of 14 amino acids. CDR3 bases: TGTGCCACCAGCAGCTTGGACGGATCCTACGAGCAGTACTTC. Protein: CATSSLDGSYEQYF.

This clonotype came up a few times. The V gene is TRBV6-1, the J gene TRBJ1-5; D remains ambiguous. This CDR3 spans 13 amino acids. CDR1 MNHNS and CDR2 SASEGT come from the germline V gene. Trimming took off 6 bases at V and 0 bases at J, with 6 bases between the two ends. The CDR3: CASSDISNQPQHF. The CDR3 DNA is TGTGCCAGCAGCGACATTAGCAATCAGCCCCAGCATTTT.

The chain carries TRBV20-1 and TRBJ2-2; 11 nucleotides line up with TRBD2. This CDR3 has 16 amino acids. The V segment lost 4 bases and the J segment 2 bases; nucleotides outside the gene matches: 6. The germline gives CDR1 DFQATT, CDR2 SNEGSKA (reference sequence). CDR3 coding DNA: TGCAGTGCTAAGACCCGACTAGCGGGAAACACCGGGGAGCTGTTTTTT. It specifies CSAKTRLAGNTGELFF.

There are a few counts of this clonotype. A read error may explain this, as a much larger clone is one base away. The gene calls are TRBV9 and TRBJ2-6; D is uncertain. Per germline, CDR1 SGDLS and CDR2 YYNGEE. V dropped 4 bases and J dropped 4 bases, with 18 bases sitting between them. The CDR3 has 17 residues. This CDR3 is CASSLELRGAGANVLTF. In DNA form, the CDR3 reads TGTGCCAGCAGCCTAGAGCTACGCGGAGCGGGGGCCAACGTCCTGACTTTC.

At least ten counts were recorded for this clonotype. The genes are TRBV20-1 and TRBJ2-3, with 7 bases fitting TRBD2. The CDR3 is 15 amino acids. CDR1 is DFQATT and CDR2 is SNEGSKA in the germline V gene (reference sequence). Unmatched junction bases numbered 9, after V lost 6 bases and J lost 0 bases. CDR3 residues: CSAPRRAGSTDTQYF. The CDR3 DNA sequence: TGCAGTGCCCCCCGGCGAGCGGGAAGCACAGATACGCAGTATTTT.

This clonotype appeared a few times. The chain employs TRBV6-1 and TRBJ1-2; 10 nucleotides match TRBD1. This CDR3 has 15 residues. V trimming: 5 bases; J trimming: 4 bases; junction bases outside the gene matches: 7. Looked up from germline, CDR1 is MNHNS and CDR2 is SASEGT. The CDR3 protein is CASSSPDRGSYGYTF. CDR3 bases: TGTGCCAGCAGTAGCCCGGACAGGGGGAGCTATGGCTACACCTTC.

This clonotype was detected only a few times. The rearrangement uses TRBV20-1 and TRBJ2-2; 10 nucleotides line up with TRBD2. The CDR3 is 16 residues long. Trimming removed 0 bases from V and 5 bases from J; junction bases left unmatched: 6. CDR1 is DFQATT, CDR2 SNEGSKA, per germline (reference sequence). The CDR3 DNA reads TGCAGTGCTAGAGACCTACTAGCGGGGCTTACCGGGGAGCTGTTTTTT. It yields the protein CSARDLLAGLTGELFF.

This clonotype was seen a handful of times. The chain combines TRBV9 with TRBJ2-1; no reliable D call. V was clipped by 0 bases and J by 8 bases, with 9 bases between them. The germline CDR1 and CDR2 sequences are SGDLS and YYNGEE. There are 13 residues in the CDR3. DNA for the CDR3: TGTGCCAGCAGCGTAGTGGTCGGACATGAGCAGTTCTTC. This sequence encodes CASSVVVGHEQFF.

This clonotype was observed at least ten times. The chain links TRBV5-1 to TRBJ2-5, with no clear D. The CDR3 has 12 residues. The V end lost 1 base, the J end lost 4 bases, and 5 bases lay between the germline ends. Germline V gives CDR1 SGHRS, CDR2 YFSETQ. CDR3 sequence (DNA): TGCGCCAGCAGCTTGTTCGGAGAGACCCAGTACTTC. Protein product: CASSLFGETQYF. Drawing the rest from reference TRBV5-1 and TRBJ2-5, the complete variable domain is KAGVTQTPRYLIKTRGQQVTLSCSPISGHRSVSWYQQTPGQGLQFLFEYFSETQRNKGNFPGRFSGRQFSNSRSEMNVSTLELGDSALYLCASSLFGETQYFGPGTRLLVL.

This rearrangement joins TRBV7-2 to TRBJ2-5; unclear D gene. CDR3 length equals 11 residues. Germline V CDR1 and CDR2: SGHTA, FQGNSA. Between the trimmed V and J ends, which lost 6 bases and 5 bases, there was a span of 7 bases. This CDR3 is CASSFFETQYF. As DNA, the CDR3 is TGTGCCAGCAGTTTCTTTGAGACCCAGTACTTC.

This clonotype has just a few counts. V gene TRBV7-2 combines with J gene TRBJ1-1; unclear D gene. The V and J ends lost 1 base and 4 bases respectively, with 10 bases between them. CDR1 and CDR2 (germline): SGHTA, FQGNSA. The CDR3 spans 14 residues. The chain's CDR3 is CASSLGPGSTEAFF. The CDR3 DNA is TGTGCCAGCAGCTTAGGGCCGGGTTCCACTGAAGCTTTCTTT.

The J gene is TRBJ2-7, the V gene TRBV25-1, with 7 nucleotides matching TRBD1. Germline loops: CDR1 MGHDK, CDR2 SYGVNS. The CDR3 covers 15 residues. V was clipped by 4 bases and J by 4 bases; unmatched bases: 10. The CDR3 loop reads CASSGDRAAEYEQYF. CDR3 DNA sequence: TGTGCCAGCAGTGGCGACAGGGCAGCAGAGTACGAGCAGTACTTC.

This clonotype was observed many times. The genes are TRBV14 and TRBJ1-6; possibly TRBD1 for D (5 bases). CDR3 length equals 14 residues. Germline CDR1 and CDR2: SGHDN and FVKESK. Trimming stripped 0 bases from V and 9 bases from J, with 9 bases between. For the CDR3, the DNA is TGTGCCAGCAGCCAAGAAGGGGTAGTTTCACCCCTCCACTTT. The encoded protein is CASSQEGVVSPLHF.

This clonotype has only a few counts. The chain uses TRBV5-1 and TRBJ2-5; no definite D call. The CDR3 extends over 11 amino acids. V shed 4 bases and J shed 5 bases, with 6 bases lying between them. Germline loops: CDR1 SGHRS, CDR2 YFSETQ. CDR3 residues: CASSKKETQYF. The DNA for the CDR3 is TGCGCCAGCAGCAAGAAGGAGACCCAGTACTTC.